Detailed here is one T cell receptor (beta chain). Its antigen is currently unknown. The CDR3 totals 14 residues. V was shortened by 4 bases and J by 3 bases, with 10 bases between the two germline ends. The germline V gene encodes CDR1 SGDLS and CDR2 YYNGEE. Sequenced by immunoSEQ multiplex PCR; TCRdb stores in-frame clones only, minus some. This sample has 75,000 to 100,000 clones, with about 86% found just once. The data are from a study of T cell responses to AZD1222 COVID-19 vaccine. Overall study: Timing groups of about 4 and about 12 weeks for second doses were pooled.

Study-wide results and limits: The study found vaccine-associated CD4 TCRs spanning spike, dominant at 160-218 and 743-854. An increase in Spike-specific TCR breadth and depth was observed after two AZD1222 doses. Of spike-specific TCRs, nearly half reportedly target regions left unmutated in variants.

The chain carries TRBV9 and TRBJ1-4, with D tentatively TRBD1 (6 bases). The sequence was obtained from an adult in good health. This specimen consisted of peripheral blood, obtained on day 0 of AZD1222 vaccination. CDR3 region: CASSPQGSNEKLFF. DNA for the CDR3: TGTGCCAGCAGCCCCCAGGGGTCTAATGAAAAACTGTTTTTT.